This TCR beta chain derives from a study of early T cells in non-severe SARS-CoV-2 infection. Study background: Chains stayed unpaired after sequencing of bulk RNA from unsorted whole blood. Study-level points and caveats: Using VDJdb, the matching emphasized anti-spike CD8 responses while missing private and CD4 specificities.

This clonotype was counted only a few times. Antigen specificity is unknown. This CDR3 has 14 residues. Trimming took 6 bases from V and 10 from J; bases not matched to a gene: 9. Individual cDNA molecules received unique molecular identifiers. One entry per CDR3 protein results from TCRdb running MiXCR on the 5' RACE reads. The table shows more than 35,000 distinct CDR3 sequences, with 5% to 6.5% occurring only once. The sequence was obtained from an adult who was a healthcare worker with PCR-confirmed SARS-CoV-2 infection or an uninfected control (not recorded which). The material sequenced was whole blood. The genes are TRBV12-3 or TRBV12-4 and TRBJ1-4, with 9 bases lining up with TRBD1. CDR3 bases: TGTGCCAGCAGGGCACAGGGGGCCTCCAGAAAACTGTTTTTT. This gives the protein CASRAQGASRKLFF.